This TCR beta chain was recorded in a study of Ad26.COV2.S vaccination and SARS-CoV-2 variants. Study information: In the study, Ad26.COV2.S was injected intramuscularly once, or twice 56 days apart.

Concerning this clone: Its antigen is undetermined.

Assay used: immunoSEQ multiplex PCR; TCRdb lists only in-frame clones, some missing. The sample carries roughly 680,000 clones, roughly 90% recorded once. Treatment given: around 19 received Ad26.COV2.S at low or high dose, single or two shots; about 5 received placebo; per-sample allocation not given. Day 63 after the first injection of vaccine or placebo was the sampling time. Boston supplied an adult donor aged 18-55 years. Findings of the study overall: Substantial response breadth was reportedly seen for spike-specific CD8+ and CD4+ T cells after vaccination.

The origin of this receptor is a person between 18 and 65 years old who received the Ad26.COV2.S COVID-19 vaccine or a placebo. The source was peripheral blood, collected in a trial of Ad26.COV2.S vaccine versus placebo.

CDR3 loop: CASSLIRDEQYF. The CDR3 nucleotides are TGTGCCAGCAGTTTGATCCGGGATGAGCAGTACTTC. The rearrangement joins TRBV12-3 or TRBV12-4 to TRBJ2-7; a weak D match, TRBD2 (5 bases). V lost 3 bases and J 7 bases, leaving 10 bases between the germline ends. The CDR3 sequence is 12 residues long.